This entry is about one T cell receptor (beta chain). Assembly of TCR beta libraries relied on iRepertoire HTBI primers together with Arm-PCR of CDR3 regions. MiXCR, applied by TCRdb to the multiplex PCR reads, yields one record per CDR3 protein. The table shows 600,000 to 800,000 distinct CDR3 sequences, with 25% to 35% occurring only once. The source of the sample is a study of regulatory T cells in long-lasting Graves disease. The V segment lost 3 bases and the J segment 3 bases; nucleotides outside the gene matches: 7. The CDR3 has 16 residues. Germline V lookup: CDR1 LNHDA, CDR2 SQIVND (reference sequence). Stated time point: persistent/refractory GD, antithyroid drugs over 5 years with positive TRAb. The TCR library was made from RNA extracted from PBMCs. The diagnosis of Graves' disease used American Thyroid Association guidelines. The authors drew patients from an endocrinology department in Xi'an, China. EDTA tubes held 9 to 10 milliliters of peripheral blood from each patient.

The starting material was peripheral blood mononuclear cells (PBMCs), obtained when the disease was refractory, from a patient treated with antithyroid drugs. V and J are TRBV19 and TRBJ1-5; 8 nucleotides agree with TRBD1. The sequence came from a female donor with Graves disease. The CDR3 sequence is CASSMVRQGNNQPQHF. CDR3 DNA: TGTGCCAGTAGTATGGTGAGACAGGGGAACAATCAGCCCCAGCATTTT.